The entry below describes one TCR beta chain. Its specificity is unknown. The sample is drawn from a study of beta chain features in type 1 diabetes. Study-wide findings and caveats: Possibly, sequencing cDNA over-represented cells that had high TCR expression levels. Within patients, naive, central memory and Treg TCRB repertoires seemed more similar than within healthy donors. Shorter TCRB CDR3s, moderately but significantly so, were found in Type 1 diabetes patients in all four CD4+ subsets.

The authors obtained over 95% purity in all sorted populations. The CDR3 totals 14 residues. CDR1 is MNHEY, CDR2 SMNVEV, per germline (reference sequence). V gave up 5 bases and J gave up 6 bases; unmatched junction bases: 9. Expressed TCRB transcripts were sequenced after all isolated RNA was converted to cDNA. Sequenced by immunoSEQ multiplex PCR; TCRdb stores in-frame clones only, minus some. This table has 150,000 to 180,000 clones, 8.1% appearing once. The TCR sequence derives from a man between 18 and 29 years old in good health. The V call is TRBV27, the J call TRBJ2-5; TRBD2 matches 7 bases. What was sequenced was central memory CD4+ T cells from blood. This chain's CDR3 is CASSPGTTKQTQYF. As DNA, the CDR3 is TGTGCCAGCAGTCCCGGGACTACAAAACAGACCCAGTACTTC.